The 2 T cell receptor beta chains below come from one sample, sequenced in a study of blood T cells in healthy people across ages. Alongside a J-beta primer mix, a sample-barcoded 5' primer served in a second PCR lasting roughly 6 to 11 cycles. A single record per CDR3 protein comes from TCRdb applying MiXCR to the 5' RACE reads. The data hold about 2 million distinct CDR3 sequences, with 49% observed a single time. The sample consisted of blood. These receptors all come from a woman aged 40 to 50 in good health.

This chain connects TRBV14 to TRBJ2-5, with D tentatively TRBD1 (5 bases). The last part of the DNA fits TRBJ2-7 better; the J call may be wrong. The CDR3 covers 12 residues. Germline V gives CDR1 SGHDN, CDR2 FVKESK. In nucleotides, the CDR3 is TGTGCCAGCGGACACGAGCTTTTCGAGCAGTACTTC. It encodes CASGHELFEQYF.

V and J are TRBV27 and TRBJ2-3, with TRBD1 matching over 9 bases. The V gene's germline CDR1 is MNHEY and CDR2 SMNVEV (reference sequence). The CDR3 runs 16 residues. Trimming removed 5 bases from V and 1 base from J; junction bases left unmatched: 7. The CDR3 DNA reads as TGTGCCAGCAGTCAGGGACAGGGTTCGGGCACAGATACGCAGTATTTT. Its protein product is CASSQGQGSGTDTQYF.